This TCR beta chain appears in the sequencing data of a study of response to subunit inactivated influenza vaccine. Study conclusions and caveats: Authors suggested few new T cells are recruited by each seasonal influenza vaccination.

Points on this clonotype: The antigen is not known.

TCRdb reanalysed the RT-PCR reads using MiXCR and keeps one entry per CDR3 protein. The table includes under 800,000 distinct CDR3 sequences, approximately 15% detected once. The CDR3 covers 11 residues. V gave up 1 base and J gave up 10 bases, with 7 bases separating them. The sequence derives from a man between 45 and 60 years old who received an inactivated influenza vaccine. The chain has TRBV12-3 or TRBV12-4 and TRBJ1-1; D is undetermined. The sample here was PBMCs from blood, taken roughly 15 days before vaccination. The CDR3 region has the DNA TGTGCCAGCAGTTTAGGGGCAGGAGCTTTCTTT. Translating gives CASSLGAGAFF.